The present TCR beta chain was sequenced within a study of blood T cell repertoires in COVID-19. The assay was immunoSEQ multiplex PCR, and TCRdb's table has in-frame clones only and misses some. This table has over 200,000 clones, 84% appearing once. A word on this clone: The sample has other DNA sequences that encode this CDR3 too.

The germline CDR1 and CDR2 sequences are SGHNT and YENEEA. V was pared by 1 base and J by 4 bases, with 7 bases between. The CDR3 spans 13 residues. The clonotype originates from a man aged 55 to 70 who had recovered from COVID-19. What was sequenced was PBMCs or T cells enriched from blood (not recorded which). The chain has TRBV11-3 and TRBJ1-1, with D unresolved. DNA for the CDR3: TGTGCCAGCAGCTTAGTTGCCGGCACTGAAGCTTTCTTT. Translation: CASSLVAGTEAFF.